The next 2 T cell receptor beta chains were all read from a single sample in a study of T cells in Graves' hyperthyroidism and ophthalmopathy. Regions amplified from RNA transcripts were the TCR beta CDR3 regions. The primer set for the first-round RT-PCR of the TCR CDR3 was HTBI. TCRdb re-derived calls from the multiplex PCR reads in MiXCR, one entry per CDR3 protein. The sample lists hundreds of thousands of distinct CDR3 sequences, 35% to 45% occurring once. Sequencing was carried out using blood. Receptors were obtained from a man between 18 and 35 years old with Graves' hyperthyroidism.

This clonotype was detected a few times. V gene TRBV7-6 combines with J gene TRBJ2-2, with a weak D call TRBD1 (6 bases). Germline-derived CDR1 and CDR2 are SGHVS and FNYEAQ. V was trimmed by 8 bases and J by 4 bases, leaving 17 bases between them. The CDR3 loop spans 15 amino acids. The CDR3 DNA sequence: TGTGCCAGCTCCTGGGCAGGGGATGCCACCGGGGAGCTGTTTTTT. Translating gives CASSWAGDATGELFF.

Comments on this clonotype: Compared with germline, one end of the junction differs, possibly owing to a read error. V is TRBV10-3 and J is TRBJ1-4; 7 nucleotides agree with TRBD1. The CDR3 is 15 amino acids. Per the germline V gene, CDR1 is ENHRY and CDR2 is SYGVKD. This CDR3 reads CASSTEGAGNEKLFF. CDR3 coding DNA: TGTGCCAGCAGTACTGAGGGGGCCGGTAATGAAAAACTGTTTTTT.